These 22 T cell receptor beta chains were sequenced from one sample in a study of T cells in Graves' hyperthyroidism and ophthalmopathy. TCR beta CDR3 regions were amplified from RNA. Carried out on the TCR CDR3, a first-round RT-PCR used the HTBI primer set. MiXCR was run by TCRdb on the multiplex PCR reads, yielding one entry per CDR3 protein. The profile shows roughly 500,000 distinct CDR3 sequences, about 16% of them singletons. Sequenced: blood. The receptors originated from a woman in her 30s with Graves' ophthalmopathy.

This clonotype was counted many times. The chain recombines TRBV5-1 with TRBJ2-7, with 8 positions matching TRBD1. V was pared by 0 bases and J by 7 bases, with 9 bases of the junction left unmatched. The CDR3 extends over 15 amino acids. Germline assignment: CDR1 SGHRS and CDR2 YFSETQ. CDR3 loop: CASSLEGQGAEEQYF. The CDR3 coding sequence is TGCGCCAGCAGCTTGGAAGGCCAGGGGGCGGAAGAGCAGTACTTC. The full variable domain, rest sourced from reference TRBV5-1 and TRBJ2-7, is KAGVTQTPRYLIKTRGQQVTLSCSPISGHRSVSWYQQTPGQGLQFLFEYFSETQRNKGNFPGRFSGRQFSNSRSEMNVSTLELGDSALYLCASSLEGQGAEEQYFGPGTRLTVT.

This chain joins TRBV6-2 or TRBV6-3 and TRBJ2-5; D remains unclear. The germline V gene encodes CDR1 MNHEY and CDR2 SVGEGT. This CDR3 spans 11 amino acids. V lost 6 bases to trimming and J lost 7 bases, with 9 bases between them. CDR3 DNA: TGTGCCAGCAGCATCCCAACGACCCAGTACTTC. Translated, it gives CASSIPTTQYF.

V is TRBV6-5 and J is TRBJ2-7, with D tentatively TRBD1 or TRBD2 (5 bases each). In germline, CDR1 is MNHEY, CDR2 SVGAGI. Trimming took 2 bases from V and 6 from J, leaving 11 bases between them. This CDR3 region has 13 residues. CDR3 DNA sequence: TGTGCCAGCAGTTACACAGGAGGCACCGAGCAGTACTTC. This codes for CASSYTGGTEQYF.

This clonotype was seen only a few times. The chain uses TRBV10-3 and TRBJ2-3, with D maybe TRBD2 (6 bases). The CDR3 length is 14 residues. The germline gives CDR1 ENHRY, CDR2 SYGVKD. The germline V and J ends were trimmed by 2 bases and 4 bases, with 10 bases remaining between them. The CDR3 nucleotides read TGTGCCATCAGTGAGCCCTCTAGCGCAGATACGCAGTATTTT. Encoded protein: CAISEPSSADTQYF.

The chain links TRBV29-1 to TRBJ1-1; D is ambiguous. V was trimmed by 0 bases and J by 8 bases, leaving 13 bases between them. This CDR3 has 13 amino acids. Germline CDR1 SQVTM, CDR2 ANQGSEA. DNA of the CDR3: TGCAGCGTTGAAGATTGGCCGGATAACGAAGCTTTCTTT. This encodes CSVEDWPDNEAFF.

This clonotype has a count of ten or more. V is TRBV20-1 and J is TRBJ2-1, with 10 positions matching TRBD2. Trimming cost V 6 bases and J 5 bases; bases outside gene matches: 7. This CDR3 region has 14 residues. Per the germline V gene, CDR1 is DFQATT and CDR2 is SNEGSKA (reference sequence). The CDR3 nucleotides are TGCAGTGCGCAACTAGCGGGGTTCAACAATGAGCAGTTCTTC. Protein product: CSAQLAGFNNEQFF.

This clonotype has at least ten counts. V and J are TRBV6-1 and TRBJ2-2, with 12 bases lining up with TRBD2. CDR1 is MNHNS and CDR2 is SASEGT in the germline V gene. V lost 8 bases, J lost 7 bases, and 11 bases stayed unmatched. The CDR3 covers 16 residues. The CDR3 spells CASQAGLAGQGGELFF. The CDR3 DNA is TGTGCCAGCCAAGCCGGACTAGCGGGACAGGGCGGGGAGCTGTTTTTT.

This clonotype was detected ten times or more. The rearrangement joins TRBV28 to TRBJ2-7, with D perhaps TRBD1 (5 bases). The germline V and J ends were trimmed by 6 bases and 6 bases, with 15 bases remaining between them. The CDR3 covers 13 residues. CDR1 is MDHEN and CDR2 is SYDVKM in the germline V gene. The CDR3 region has the DNA TGTGCCAGCAGCTCGGGCAACCAGGGCGAGCAGTACTTC. Translation gives CASSSGNQGEQYF.

This clonotype was seen many times. The DNA of the CDR3 is TGTGCCAGCAGCTGGGGGGCGGGAGTGGGGTACGAGCAGTACTTC. This translates into CASSWGAGVGYEQYF. V usage is TRBV7-2 and J usage is TRBJ2-7, with D possibly being TRBD2 (7 bases). The CDR3 runs 15 residues. Germline values: CDR1 SGHTA, CDR2 FQGNSA. V was clipped by 4 bases and J by 4 bases, with 17 bases between them.

This clonotype was found many times. The genes are TRBV12-3 or TRBV12-4 and TRBJ2-3; D is unresolved. Trimming took off 4 bases at V and 3 bases at J, with 5 bases between the two ends. This CDR3 contains 12 residues. In DNA form, the CDR3 reads TGTGCCAGCAGTTCCCAAACAGATACGCAGTATTTT. Translating gives CASSSQTDTQYF.

This clonotype was counted at least ten times. CDR3 nucleotide sequence: TGCGCCAGCAGCCAAGATCCTGGGGGACAAGGGGGTGAGCAGTTCTTC. Translating it yields CASSQDPGGQGGEQFF. V usage is TRBV4-3 and J usage is TRBJ2-1; a weak D match, TRBD1 (6 bases). The germline V gene has CDR1 LGHNA and CDR2 YSLEER. The germline V and J ends were trimmed by 0 bases and 9 bases, with 18 bases remaining between them. This CDR3 has 16 amino acids.

The rearrangement joins TRBV3-1 to TRBJ2-5; a weak D match, TRBD2 (6 bases). V lost 0 bases and J lost 5, with 13 bases in between. Germline V gives CDR1 LGHDT, CDR2 YNNKEL (reference sequence). The CDR3 has 15 residues. The CDR3 nucleotides read TGTGCCAGCAGCCAAGACAGACCCCGGGGGGAGACCCAGTACTTC. Encoded protein: CASSQDRPRGETQYF.

Ten or more counts support this clonotype. DNA for the CDR3: TGTGCCAGCAGCTTAGAACTAGCGGGAAATATCGGAGAGACCCAGTACTTC. Residues: CASSLELAGNIGETQYF. V usage is TRBV7-2 and J usage is TRBJ2-5; 10 bases line up with TRBD2. The germline CDR1 and CDR2 sequences are SGHTA and FQGNSA. V was clipped by 1 base and J by 4 bases; unmatched bases: 9. This CDR3 contains 17 residues. Using reference TRBV7-2 and TRBJ2-5 for the parts outside the CDR3, the full variable domain is GAGVSQSPSNKVTEKGKDVELRCDPISGHTALYWYRQSLGQGLEFLIYFQGNSAPDKSGLPSDRFSAERTGGSVSTLTIQRTQQEDSAVYLCASSLELAGNIGETQYFGPGTRLLVL.

The chain links TRBV5-4 to TRBJ1-3; D remains ambiguous. CDR1 is SGHNT, CDR2 YYREEE, per germline (reference sequence). This CDR3 has 15 amino acids. V was shortened by 4 bases and J by 0 bases, with 11 bases between the two germline ends. CDR3 in DNA: TGTGCCAGCAGCCCCTTTGGGCTCTCTGGAAACACCATATATTTT. It codes for CASSPFGLSGNTIYF.

The chain is built from TRBV5-5 and TRBJ1-3, with D perhaps TRBD1 (5 bases). This CDR3 comprises 16 residues. V was pared by 4 bases and J by 0 bases, with 14 bases between. CDR1 and CDR2 (germline): SGHKS, YYEKEE (reference sequence). The CDR3 bases are TGTGCCAGCAGCCCCGAATTGGGGACCTCTGGAAACACCATATATTTT. It specifies CASSPELGTSGNTIYF.

V is TRBV18 and J is TRBJ2-7, with D maybe TRBD2 (5 bases). Germline values: CDR1 KGHSH, CDR2 LQKENI. This CDR3 is 15 amino acids long. V lost 3 bases and J lost 6, with 18 bases in between. The CDR3 coding sequence is TGTGCCAGCTCACCTTCCGGGCCAAGCGAGGGCGAGCAGTACTTC. It yields the protein CASSPSGPSEGEQYF.

V is TRBV6-5 and J is TRBJ2-3, with 9 bases lining up with TRBD2. The CDR3 runs 15 residues. The germline V gene has CDR1 MNHEY and CDR2 SVGAGI. Trimming cost V 2 bases and J 1 base; bases outside gene matches: 1. The CDR3 DNA follows: TGTGCCAGCAGTTACGTAGCGGGGGGCACAGATACGCAGTATTTT. This encodes CASSYVAGGTDTQYF.

This clonotype has more than one count but fewer than ten. The chain links TRBV20-1 to TRBJ1-6; weak D call: TRBD1 (6 bases). V lost 4 bases, J lost 2 bases, and 15 bases lay in between. The CDR3 is 16 residues long. Germline CDR1 reads DFQATT; CDR2 reads SNEGSKA (reference sequence). The CDR3 nucleotides are TGCAGTGCTAAGCAACAGGGTGTAACCTATAATTCACCCCTCCACTTT. This encodes CSAKQQGVTYNSPLHF.

In this sample, this clonotype turned up many times. The chain recombines TRBV28 with TRBJ1-5, with TRBD1 as a possible D gene (5 bases). V shed 7 bases and J shed 3 bases, with 16 bases lying between them. This CDR3 spans 15 amino acids. Germline assignment: CDR1 MDHEN and CDR2 SYDVKM. The CDR3 coding sequence is TGTGCCAGCACCCCTAGGGGAACGGACAATCAGCCCCAGCATTTT. Protein: CASTPRGTDNQPQHF.

The chain recombines TRBV15 with TRBJ2-3; no clear D gene. V was trimmed by 3 bases and J by 4 bases, leaving 8 bases between them. The CDR3 covers 13 residues. The germline V gene has CDR1 LNHNV and CDR2 YYDKDF (reference sequence). The DNA of the CDR3 is TGTGCCACCAGCAGGGACCTATCAGATACGCAGTATTTT. It translates to CATSRDLSDTQYF.

This clonotype was recorded many times. This chain connects TRBV6-2 or TRBV6-3 to TRBJ2-1; D not resolved. Looked up from germline, CDR1 is MNHEY and CDR2 is SVGEGT. The CDR3 is 15 amino acids. V gave up 6 bases and J gave up 4 bases, with 16 bases separating them. The chain's CDR3 is CASRRAGLQYNEQFF. DNA of the CDR3: TGTGCCAGCAGACGGGCCGGCCTACAGTACAATGAGCAGTTCTTC.

This clonotype was seen repeatedly, ten times or more. J is TRBJ1-1 and V is TRBV28; 9 bases are a match to TRBD1. Germline lookup yields CDR1 MDHEN and CDR2 SYDVKM. The V segment lost 6 bases and the J segment 5 bases; nucleotides outside the gene matches: 7. CDR3 length equals 14 residues. For the CDR3, the DNA is TGTGCCAGCAGGGGGGACAGGGCGTCTACTGAAGCTTTCTTT. This sequence encodes CASRGDRASTEAFF.